This T cell receptor (beta chain) was observed in a study of blood T cell repertoires in COVID-19 (dated by TCRdb to the early 2020s). In terms of the full investigation: Samples covering the acute and convalescent phases of COVID-19 were provided by collaborators in the United States, Italy and Spain. The prospective study material was composed of cDNA or gDNA derived from T cells, B-cell-depleted T cells, or PBMCs. The dataset comprised deeply sampled blood TCRbeta repertoires from subjects exposed to, actively infected with, or recovered from COVID-19. The sample metadata nearly always contained a de-identified subject ID, COVID-19 status, age in years and sex. Where HLA class I and class II types were available, the types were taken from metadata supplied by the sample provider, not from assay-based typing. Samples were obtained from the ongoing ImmuneRACE study (first 160 participants) and from about 1,300 subjects provided by 6 global collaborators. A freely available public database, intended as a resource for researchers studying the immune response to SARS-CoV-2, is where the repertoires were released. Study-wide findings and limitations: The quantity of clinical and demographic metadata differed by source and by participant and was supplied without curation.

TCRbeta CDR3 regions were amplified from genomic DNA by means of the immunoSEQ Assay, a bias-controlled multiplex PCR. The original pipeline was this. The number of nucleated cells in each sample was estimated from the amplification of reference gene primers within the assay. To quantify the absolute abundance of each unique TCRbeta CDR3 rearrangement, sequence reads were collapsed and filtered. For each sample, productive Simpson clonality was calculated as the square root of Simpson's diversity index across productive rearrangements. As stored in TCRdb, this immuneACCESS dataset retains in-frame rearrangements with V and J assigned. A fraction of the clones does not appear; measured against another copy, unresolved V genes explain less than half of the discrepancy, and the remainder lacks a known reason. For V, J and clone size, that table is used; D and trimming come from the DNA. A total of over 60,000 clones appear in this sample, 70% to 85% of them only once. The top ten clones comprise 13% of the sample.

In Seattle, one collaborating source enrolled patients while the infection was active and tracked those patients longitudinally over the course of disease. Whole blood was collected in K2EDTA tubes by collaborating institutions according to the institutions' own protocols. For TCRbeta analysis, collaborator samples were shipped as frozen whole blood, as isolated PBMCs, or as DNA extracted from either sample type. Trimming accounts for 2 bases at V and 1 base at J, while the number of junction bases matched to no gene is 14. Taken from cysteine to phenylalanine, the CDR3 has 19 residues. The CDR3 DNA has 57 bases and is translated from base 1. Based on the germline V gene (reference sequence), the CDR1 and CDR2 sequences are SGHNT and YYREEE. This clone was counted many times. Its recognized antigen is unknown. No quality values exist for individual bases; no much larger clone is one base distant.

Material for sequencing was peripheral blood. The clonotype originates from a man between 45 and 60 years old with COVID-19, enrolled during active disease. The receptor chain draws on TRBV5-4 and TRBJ2-4, with 8 central nucleotides matching TRBD2. The DNA sequence follows: TGTGCCAGCAGCTTCTCAGCGGGGGTGCTATCCAGTGCCAAAAACATTCAGTACTTC. It codes for CASSFSAGVLSSAKNIQYF.